These 17 T cell receptor beta chains were all obtained from the same sample, sequenced in a study of T cell responses to AZD1222 COVID-19 vaccine. Method: immunoSEQ multiplex PCR; TCRdb's copy keeps in-frame clones and lacks some. The profile shows approximately 60,000 clones, around 83% of them singletons. The sequencing here drew on peripheral blood, taken on day 0 of MenACWY control vaccination. These receptor sequences come from an adult in good health.

Comment on this clone: Within the sample, other DNA sequences also encode this same CDR3. The chain employs TRBV7-9 and TRBJ2-7, with 13 bases matching TRBD2. With 4 bases clipped from V and 5 bases from J, the junction kept 2 bases outside the gene matches. The CDR3 has 14 residues. CDR1 SEHNR and CDR2 FQNEAQ come from the germline V gene (reference sequence). CDR3 nucleotides: TGTGCCAGCAGCTCCGGACTAGCGGGGGACGAGCAGTACTTC. The encoded protein is CASSSGLAGDEQYF.

The chain has TRBV6-1 and TRBJ2-7; weak D call: TRBD1 (5 bases). Deletions cut 8 bases from V and 0 bases from J, with 8 bases between. The germline gives CDR1 MNHNS, CDR2 SASEGT. The CDR3 totals 12 residues. CDR3: CASQGVSYEQYF. The CDR3 DNA sequence: TGTGCCAGCCAGGGTGTCTCCTACGAGCAGTACTTC.

The CDR3 nucleotides read TGTGCCAGCAGCTCTGGACGGGGGCTGGACCTCTATGGCTACACCTTC. Translating gives CASSSGRGLDLYGYTF. The V gene is TRBV13, the J gene TRBJ1-2, with D tentatively TRBD1 (6 bases). The CDR3 loop spans 16 amino acids. V gave up 4 bases and J gave up 4 bases, with 19 bases separating them. Germline values: CDR1 PRHDT, CDR2 FYEKMQ (reference sequence).

The gene calls are TRBV5-6 and TRBJ2-3, with TRBD2 as a possible D gene (5 bases). Germline V gene data show CDR1 as SGHDT and CDR2 as YYEEEE. Trimming left V 5 bases short and J 2 bases short, with 18 bases between. The CDR3 loop spans 16 amino acids. This CDR3 reads CASSWSGLEITDTQYF. The CDR3 region has the DNA TGTGCCAGCAGTTGGTCCGGACTGGAAATCACAGATACGCAGTATTTT.

Judged by abundance, this clone is medium-sized. The CDR3 coding sequence is TGTGCCAGCAGCCCTCGGGACACCAATCAGCCCCAGCATTTT. It encodes CASSPRDTNQPQHF. This chain uses TRBV7-9 with TRBJ1-5, with TRBD1 as a possible D gene (6 bases). Germline V CDR1 and CDR2: SEHNR, FQNEAQ (reference sequence). CDR3 length: 14 residues. V was cut by 5 bases and J by 3 bases, with 11 bases left in between.

CDR3 nucleotides: TGTGCCAGCAGCTCCCAAAGCAGCAGGGATCATGGCTACACCTTC. Protein product: CASSSQSSRDHGYTF. V usage is TRBV21-1 and J usage is TRBJ1-2; TRBD1, as called in the table, went unchecked against the DNA. TRBV21-1 is tagged as a pseudogene. The CDR3 has 15 residues.

The V gene is TRBV7-2, the J gene TRBJ2-3; TRBD2 matches 12 bases. The junction had 5 bases not matched to a gene; V was cut back by 0 bases and J by 4 bases. The CDR3 length is 17 residues. Germline CDR1 is SGHTA and CDR2 is FQGNSA. CDR3 nucleotides: TGTGCCAGCAGCTTAGCCCTTGCTAGCGGGAGGGCAGATACGCAGTATTTT. Translated, it gives CASSLALASGRADTQYF.

This rearrangement joins TRBV30 to TRBJ2-7; D remains ambiguous. V was cut by 1 base and J by 0 bases, with 10 bases left in between. Germline assignment: CDR1 GTSNPN and CDR2 SVGIG (reference sequence). The CDR3 contains 14 residues. The CDR3 nucleotides read TGTGCCTGGAGTGGGGCAGGCCTCTCCTACGAGCAGTACTTC. Its protein product is CAWSGAGLSYEQYF.

The V and J genes are TRBV5-1 and TRBJ1-1; 10 bases agree with TRBD1. This CDR3 has 15 amino acids. CDR1 and CDR2 from the germline V gene are SGHRS and YFSETQ. Trimming at V came to 4 bases and at J to 6 bases, leaving 9 bases not matched to a gene. Here the CDR3 reads CASSPLTGGGAEAFF. DNA for the CDR3: TGCGCCAGCAGCCCCCTGACAGGGGGCGGGGCTGAAGCTTTCTTT. The full variable domain, its missing parts supplied by reference TRBV5-1 and TRBJ1-1, is KAGVTQTPRYLIKTRGQQVTLSCSPISGHRSVSWYQQTPGQGLQFLFEYFSETQRNKGNFPGRFSGRQFSNSRSEMNVSTLELGDSALYLCASSPLTGGGAEAFFGQGTRLTVV.

This clone was seen just once. The CDR3 DNA follows: TGTGCCAGCAGTGAAACTATCACCGGGGAGCTGTTTTTT. Amino acid sequence: CASSETITGELFF. The rearrangement joins TRBV6-1 to TRBJ2-2; D unclear. The CDR3 consists of 13 residues. V was pared by 2 bases and J by 4 bases, with 5 bases between. The V gene's germline CDR1 is MNHNS and CDR2 SASEGT.

The genes are TRBV19 and TRBJ2-5; 7 nucleotides align to TRBD2. This CDR3 is built from 15 residues. CDR1 LNHDA and CDR2 SQIVND come from the germline V gene (reference sequence). J gave up 4 bases and V 5 bases, and 10 bases lay outside the gene matches. CDR3 DNA: TGTGCCAGTAGTGGGGGGGGTTACGTGGGAGAGACCCAGTACTTC. Protein sequence: CASSGGGYVGETQYF.

The chain recombines TRBV6-5 with TRBJ1-1, with no clear D. V was cut by 5 bases and J by 0 bases, with 13 bases left in between. The germline V gene has CDR1 MNHEY and CDR2 SVGAGI. This CDR3 has 15 amino acids. In DNA form, the CDR3 reads TGTGCCAGCAGTCTCACGGGAGCTTTGAACACTGAAGCTTTCTTT. Protein: CASSLTGALNTEAFF.

This clone was observed a handful of times. The chain joins TRBV7-2 to TRBJ2-5; the match to TRBD2 covers 7 bases. J lost 1 base, V lost 6 bases, and 11 bases had no gene match. CDR3 length: 16 residues. The V gene's germline CDR1 is SGHTA and CDR2 FQGNSA. The CDR3 coding sequence is TGTGCCAGCAGTGCCCGGGGAGGGACGGGCCAAGAGACCCAGTACTTC. This translates into CASSARGGTGQETQYF.

The rearrangement links TRBV27 to TRBJ2-3, with 7 bases that match TRBD2. CDR3 length: 20 amino acids. Germline-derived CDR1 and CDR2 are MNHEY and SMNVEV (reference sequence). V lost 7 bases, J lost 0 bases, and 22 bases stayed unmatched. This CDR3 is CASTDRGRGSGTLSTDTQYF. CDR3 in DNA: TGTGCCAGCACCGATCGAGGGCGCGGGAGTGGGACCCTTAGCACAGATACGCAGTATTTT.

The chain carries TRBV28 and TRBJ2-1; 8 bases agree with TRBD2. CDR3 size: 15 residues. Losses at the gene ends were 6 bases for V and 6 bases for J; bases not matched to a gene: 10. Germline V gives CDR1 MDHEN, CDR2 SYDVKM. The CDR3 loop reads CASRLSGRGFNEQFF. The CDR3 coding sequence is TGTGCCAGCAGACTCAGCGGGAGAGGGTTCAATGAGCAGTTCTTC. The full variable domain, its missing parts supplied by reference TRBV28 and TRBJ2-1, is DVKVTQSSRYLVKRTGEKVFLECVQDMDHENMFWYRQDPGLGLRLIYFSYDVKMKEKGDIPEGYSVSREKKERFSLILESASTNQTSMYLCASRLSGRGFNEQFFGPGTRLTVL.

The rearrangement uses TRBV7-2 and TRBJ1-5, with TRBD1 identical over 11 bases. Trimming removed 1 base from V and 8 bases from J; junction bases left unmatched: 4. This CDR3 is 15 amino acids long. In germline, CDR1 is SGHTA, CDR2 FQGNSA. The CDR3 protein is CASSLGTGGREPQHF. CDR3 bases: TGTGCCAGCAGCTTAGGGACAGGGGGCCGCGAGCCCCAGCATTTT.

This clone was detected once. The rearrangement links TRBV2 to TRBJ1-5, with D tentatively TRBD1 (6 bases). The CDR3 runs 14 residues. Germline V gene sequence: CDR1 SNHLY, CDR2 FYNNEI. V dropped 2 bases and J dropped 7 bases, with 12 bases sitting between them. CDR3 nucleotides: TGTGCCAGCAGTGAACAGGGGAGAGGGCAGCCCCAGCATTTT. This gives the protein CASSEQGRGQPQHF.